This TCR beta chain was sequenced in a study of T cell responses to AZD1222 COVID-19 vaccine. Across the study: Researchers grouped second doses given at about 4 or about 12 weeks into one pool.

Notes on the study in general: Clonal diversity was possibly underestimated, and the donors were mostly white British, with more females. It was only after the peak T cell response that any repertoires were sampled. CD4 TCRs associated with vaccination spanned spike, dominating at 160-218 and 743-854.

A word on this clone: Antigen: not known.

Germline assignment: CDR1 SGHVS and CDR2 FQNEAQ. This CDR3 contains 14 residues. Trimming removed 1 base at V and 7 bases at J, with 13 bases between. Libraries were prepared by immunoSEQ multiplex PCR; TCRdb keeps only in-frame clonotypes and omits some of them. The repertoire holds 150,000 or so clones, with 85% to 95% as singletons. This TCR derives from an adult in good health. The rearrangement joins TRBV7-8 to TRBJ1-2; D might be TRBD1 (5 bases). The sample consisted of peripheral blood, taken on day 0 of AZD1222 vaccination. The CDR3 DNA is TGTGCCAGCAGCTTAGGGGCGGGACTCGGTGGCTACACCTTC. Its translation: CASSLGAGLGGYTF. Full variable domain (outside the CDR3, taken from reference TRBV7-8 and TRBJ1-2): GAGVSQSPRYKVAKRGQDVALRCDPISGHVSLFWYQQALGQGPEFLTYFQNEAQLDKSGLPSDRFFAERPEGSVSTLKIQRTQQEDSAVYLCASSLGAGLGGYTFGSGTRLTVV.